A selection of T cell receptor beta chains follows, all from one sample in a study of blood T cells in healthy people across ages. Each CDR3 protein gets one entry after TCRdb re-called the 5' RACE reads with MiXCR. Seen here are around 1.7 million distinct CDR3 sequences, roughly 30% observed once, and the top ten hold more than 6%. The source material was blood. These receptors were collected from a woman under 40 in good health. The CDR3 runs from the conserved cysteine through the conserved F or W. Each record gives: V gene, clone size, J gene, D gene, CDR3 protein, CDR3 DNA. The D gene is left open where the match is weak. The size entry is marked missing in some rows and otherwise reads once, few, many or a size class.

>TRBV28|few|TRBJ2-3|NA
CASSRTGPPDTQYF
TGTGCCAGCAGCCGGACCGGCCCTCCGGATACGCAGTATTTT
>TRBV28|NA|TRBJ1-4|NA
CASSFWQGLDNEKLFF
TGTGCCAGCAGTTTTTGGCAGGGGTTGGATAATGAAAAACTGTTTTTT
>TRBV7-2|NA|TRBJ1-1|NA
CASSPWGRVNTEAFF
TGTGCCAGCAGCCCCTGGGGCCGGGTGAACACTGAAGCTTTCTTT
>TRBV7-6|NA|TRBJ2-1|NA
CASSLVVAETYNEQFF
TGTGCCAGCAGCTTAGTGGTAGCTGAGACCTACAATGAGCAGTTCTTC
>TRBV25-1|NA|TRBJ2-3|NA
CASSESNRIRDTQYF
TGTGCCAGCAGTGAGAGCAACAGAATAAGGGATACGCAGTATTTT
>TRBV19|few|TRBJ2-1|TRBD2
CASSIRPSGRAGNEQFF
TGTGCCAGTAGTATAAGGCCTAGCGGGAGGGCCGGCAATGAGCAGTTCTTC
>TRBV7-8|NA|TRBJ2-7|TRBD2
CASSPRLAGGKVLYF
TGTGCCAGCAGCCCCAGACTAGCGGGAGGGAAGGTTTTGTACTTC
>TRBV7-3|NA|TRBJ2-1|TRBD1
CASGLPGQGYNEQFF
TGTGCCAGCGGCCTCCCGGGACAGGGCTACAATGAGCAGTTCTTC
>TRBV6-1|many|TRBJ2-7|NA
CAPSFSYEQYF
TGTGCTCCCAGCTTCTCCTACGAGCAGTACTTC
>TRBV5-5|NA|TRBJ2-7|TRBD2
CASSPYGLAGEAYDEQYF
TGTGCCAGCAGCCCCTACGGACTAGCGGGAGAAGCCTATGACGAGCAGTACTTC
>TRBV11-2|NA|TRBJ2-2|NA
CASSLDPGGELFF
TGTGCCAGCAGCTTAGATCCGGGGGGGGAGCTGTTTTTT
>TRBV20-1|NA|TRBJ2-7|NA
CSSRAPISYEQYF
TGCAGTTCTAGAGCCCCCATCTCCTACGAGCAGTACTTC
>TRBV21-1|few|TRBJ2-1|NA
CARPTSSGGWAYNEQFF
TGTGCCAGACCCACAAGTAGCGGGGGTTGGGCCTACAATGAGCAGTTCTTC
>TRBV12-5|NA|TRBJ1-1|TRBD1
CASGFQVEGALGTEAFF
TGTGCTAGTGGTTTCCAGGTCGAGGGGGCCCTTGGCACTGAAGCTTTCTTT
>TRBV3-1|many|TRBJ2-7|TRBD2
CASSQDRLAGNEQYF
TGTGCCAGCAGCCAAGATCGCTTAGCGGGAAACGAGCAGTACTTC
>TRBV5-1|few|TRBJ2-2|NA
CASSLESGELFF
TGCGCCAGCAGCTTGGAGTCCGGGGAGCTGTTTTTT
>TRBV6-5|few|TRBJ2-3|NA
CASKRGRTDTQYF
TGTGCCAGCAAGAGGGGCCGCACAGATACGCAGTATTTT
>TRBV14|few|TRBJ2-5|TRBD2
CASSQEAGGTQYF
TGTGCCAGCAGCCAAGAAGCGGGAGGGACCCAGTACTTC
>TRBV4-1|NA|TRBJ2-1|NA
CASSHGGGYNEQFF
TGCGCCAGCAGCCATGGAGGGGGGTACAATGAGCAGTTCTTC
>TRBV14|few|TRBJ1-2|TRBD1
CASSSQGGASYGYTF
TGTGCCAGCAGTTCCCAGGGGGGGGCTTCTTATGGCTACACCTTC
>TRBV5-5|NA|TRBJ2-1|NA
CAGSRDWAYNEQFF
TGTGCCGGCAGCCGAGACTGGGCCTACAATGAGCAGTTCTTC
>TRBV29-1|few|TRBJ2-1|TRBD2
CSVWTSGGGEQFF
TGCAGCGTATGGACTAGCGGGGGAGGTGAGCAGTTCTTC
>TRBV7-3|NA|TRBJ1-5|NA
CASSSWGGDSNQPQHF
TGTGCCAGCAGCTCCTGGGGGGGGGATAGCAATCAGCCCCAGCATTTT
>TRBV10-3|NA|TRBJ2-1|TRBD2
CAISDGTSGPNEQFF
TGTGCCATCAGCGACGGGACTAGCGGGCCTAATGAGCAGTTCTTC
>TRBV12-3/TRBV12-4|few|TRBJ2-2|TRBD2
CASSSSGSTGELFF
TGTGCCAGCAGTTCTAGCGGGAGCACCGGGGAGCTGTTTTTT
>TRBV20-1|NA|TRBJ2-5|TRBD1
CSRTGAGGGETQYF
TGCAGTCGGACCGGGGCAGGGGGTGGGGAGACCCAGTACTTC
>TRBV18|few|TRBJ1-1|TRBD1
CASSPGQGVTEAFF
TGTGCCAGCTCACCGGGACAGGGCGTCACTGAAGCTTTCTTT
>TRBV20-1|many|TRBJ2-3|NA
CSARGGPTGSTDTQYF
TGCAGTGCTAGGGGGGGCCCCACAGGGAGCACAGATACGCAGTATTTT
>TRBV7-9|NA|TRBJ2-7|NA
CASSRFSSSYEQYF
TGTGCCAGCAGCCGTTTCTCCAGCTCCTACGAGCAGTACTTC
>TRBV2|NA|TRBJ2-1|TRBD1
CASSEAQGANKQFF
TGTGCCAGCAGTGAAGCTCAGGGGGCTAATAAGCAGTTCTTC
>TRBV19|few|TRBJ1-2|NA
CASSISENYGYTF
TGTGCCAGTAGTATCAGCGAAAACTATGGCTACACCTTC
>TRBV7-2|few|TRBJ1-5|TRBD1
CASSPSTAGGQPQHF
TGTGCCAGCAGCCCCAGTACTGCAGGGGGTCAGCCCCAGCATTTT
>TRBV5-1|NA|TRBJ2-2|NA
CASSLSSLDPLLNTGELFF
TGCGCCAGCAGCTTGTCGTCCTTGGACCCCTTATTAAACACCGGGGAGCTGTTTTTT
>TRBV4-3|NA|TRBJ2-7|NA
CASSQKAQGAGEQYF
TGCGCCAGCAGCCAGAAGGCCCAGGGCGCGGGGGAGCAGTACTTC
>TRBV2|NA|TRBJ1-1|NA
CASRQQGPLEAFF
TGTGCCAGCAGGCAACAGGGCCCCCTGGAAGCTTTCTTT
>TRBV6-1|NA|TRBJ1-4|NA
CAGTQERVGVGARYEKLFF
TGTGCCGGCACTCAAGAAAGGGTCGGCGTCGGGGCCCGTTATGAAAAACTGTTTTTT
>TRBV7-9|few|TRBJ1-2|NA
CASSLTSDDGYTF
TGTGCCAGCAGTTTGACTTCGGACGATGGCTACACCTTC
>TRBV20-1|NA|TRBJ1-1|NA
CSASAGRVQTEAFF
TGCAGTGCTAGTGCTGGACGGGTCCAAACTGAAGCTTTCTTT
>TRBV7-2|few|TRBJ2-5|NA
CASSSQGLVRETQYF
TGTGCCAGCAGCTCCCAGGGGTTAGTGCGAGAGACCCAGTACTTC
>TRBV13|NA|TRBJ1-2|NA
CASSLDTGSVGYTF
TGTGCCAGCAGCCTAGACACAGGGAGTGTCGGCTACACCTTC
>TRBV10-3|few|TRBJ2-1|TRBD2
CAISEMNSGSISYNEQFF
TGTGCCATCAGTGAGATGAATAGCGGGAGTATCTCCTACAATGAGCAGTTCTTC
>TRBV11-2|few|TRBJ2-1|TRBD2
CASSLGPSGKYNEQFF
TGTGCCAGCAGCTTAGGGCCTAGCGGGAAATACAATGAGCAGTTCTTC
>TRBV4-2|NA|TRBJ1-2|TRBD1
CASSHDRGLYGYTF
TGCGCCAGCAGCCATGACAGGGGTCTGTATGGCTACACCTTC
>TRBV2|few|TRBJ2-1|NA
CASSGRGTNNEQFF
TGTGCCAGCAGTGGCAGAGGGACAAACAATGAGCAGTTCTTC
>TRBV28|NA|TRBJ2-5|NA
CATQRGASAGTQYF
TGTGCCACCCAACGGGGGGCTTCCGCGGGGACCCAGTACTTC
>TRBV10-3|few|TRBJ2-7|TRBD2
CAIRPGLAGVEQYF
TGTGCCATCAGGCCCGGACTAGCGGGAGTCGAGCAGTACTTC
>TRBV7-9|NA|TRBJ2-7|TRBD2
CASSPRGGSVYEQYF
TGTGCCAGCAGCCCGCGGGGAGGGAGCGTCTACGAGCAGTACTTC